Below, one T cell receptor beta chain is given with its context. Its target is not known. Measured with immunoSEQ multiplex PCR; TCRdb has only the in-frame clones, and not every one. The data contain tens of thousands of clones, 84% of them singletons. Trimming removed 2 bases at V and 7 bases at J, with 14 bases between. This CDR3 comprises 14 residues. The germline V gene has CDR1 ENHRY and CDR2 SYGVKD. The data were taken from a study of T cell responses to AZD1222 COVID-19 vaccine. Study-wide points: Seropositivity was recorded at baseline in only a handful of AZD1222 recipients.

The chain combines TRBV10-3 with TRBJ1-1; a possible D gene is TRBD1 (5 bases). The sequence was obtained from an adult in good health. The sequencing used peripheral blood, collected on day 0 of AZD1222 vaccination. This CDR3 is CAISEPGGRIEAFF. The CDR3 DNA is TGTGCCATCAGTGAGCCGGGGGGACGGATTGAAGCTTTCTTT.